The present entry profiles one TCR beta chain with its context. The data were obtained in a study of technical replicates of blood from several donors. The CDR3 is 15 residues long. Unmatched junction bases numbered 8, after V lost 4 bases and J lost 3 bases. Germline V CDR1 and CDR2: SNHLY, FYNNEI. Sequenced by immunoSEQ multiplex PCR; TCRdb stores in-frame clones only, minus some. The sample shows approximately 50,000 clones, 95% to 96% of them seen only once. The chain couples TRBV2 to TRBJ1-2; 7 bases align to TRBD1. Sequencing was carried out using T cells isolated from PBMCs. This clonotype was sampled from a human donor in good health. The chain's CDR3 is CASSGPRQGDYGYTF. The CDR3, as DNA: TGTGCCAGCAGTGGGCCGAGACAGGGTGACTATGGCTACACCTTC.